This section outlines one T cell receptor (beta chain) sequence together with its context. The antigen it binds to is not known. Base qualities are not at hand, and no much larger clone is one base apart. The sample belongs to a study of blood T cell repertoires in COVID-19 (dated by TCRdb to the early 2020s). About the study as a whole: Collaborator samples came from the United States, Italy and Spain and covered acute and convalescent phases of COVID-19. The material from the prospective study consisted of cDNA or gDNA derived from T cells, B-cell-depleted T cells, or PBMCs. The dataset comprised deeply sampled blood TCRbeta repertoires from subjects exposed to, actively infected with, or recovered from COVID-19. The repertoires were released in a freely available public database meant as a resource for research on the immune response to SARS-CoV-2. The samples were drawn from the first 160 participants of the ongoing ImmuneRACE study and from over 950 subjects provided by 6 global collaborators. Sample metadata almost always included a de-identified subject ID, COVID-19 status, age in years and sex. Where available, HLA class I and class II types were obtained from metadata supplied by the sample provider rather than from assay-based typing.

TCRbeta CDR3 regions were amplified from genomic DNA using the immunoSEQ Assay, a bias-controlled multiplex PCR. For the original study's pipeline: The number of nucleated cells in each sample was estimated from the amplification of reference gene primers within the assay. To quantify the absolute abundance of each unique TCRbeta CDR3 rearrangement, sequence reads were collapsed and filtered. For each sample, productive Simpson clonality was calculated as the square root of Simpson's diversity index across productive rearrangements. The source is immuneACCESS, and TCRdb retained only in-frame sequences with V and J called. Part of the clones is not carried over; for the studies checked, unresolved V genes explain less than half of this, and the remainder is unexplained. V and J calls and clone size follow that table, whereas D and trimming were derived from the DNA. The sample data list roughly 200,000 clones, and 80% to 90% of these were observed just once. The ten biggest clones cover approximately 9.9% of the sample.

One collaborating source in Seattle enrolled patients during active infection and followed them longitudinally through the course of disease. Whole blood was collected in K2EDTA tubes by collaborating institutions according to the institutions' own protocols. Collaborator samples were shipped for TCRbeta analysis as frozen whole blood, isolated PBMCs, or DNA extracted from either sample type. CDR1 MNHEY and CDR2 SVGAGI are derived from the germline V gene. Measured from the cysteine to the valine, the CDR3 is 15 residues long. Just CDR3 DNA is preserved here, 45 bases in frame from base 1. Ends trimmed: V by 6 bases, J by 1 base; bases unmatched to a gene: 6. General conclusions and limits of the study: How much clinical and demographic metadata was included differed by source and by participant, and the metadata was provided uncurated.

This receptor was taken from a woman in her thirties or forties with COVID-19, enrolled during active disease. Material: peripheral blood. Recombination connected TRBV6-5 to TRBJ2-7, and TRBD1 matches 10 of the central bases. The nucleotides read TGTGCCAGCAGATCCGGGACAGGGGCTTCCTACGAGCAGTACGTC. It codes for CASRSGTGASYEQYV.